This paragraph reports one T cell receptor (beta chain). Per the authors' pipeline: Nucleated cell counts were estimated from reference gene primer amplification. Generated by immunoSEQ multiplex PCR, the TCRdb table keeps only in-frame clones and is missing some. V and J calls and clone size come straight from that table; D and trimming were deduced from the DNA. The table includes under 250,000 clones, around 88% detected once. This specimen comes from a study of blood T cell repertoires in COVID-19. Study-wide background: The study drew acute and convalescent COVID-19 samples from the United States, Italy and Spain.

Germline loops: CDR1 MDHEN, CDR2 SYDVKM. J was trimmed by 4 bases and V by 6 bases; bases with no gene match: 13. This CDR3 contains 18 residues. The receptor was isolated from a man between 35 and 55 years old with active or convalescent COVID-19. V and J are TRBV28 and TRBJ2-2, with 11 bases aligning to TRBD1. Input material: peripheral blood. The CDR3 DNA reads TGTGCCAGCAGCCCTTCCCTGGGACAGGGGGTAGGCACCGGGGAGCTGTTTTTT. Protein product: CASSPSLGQGVGTGELFF.